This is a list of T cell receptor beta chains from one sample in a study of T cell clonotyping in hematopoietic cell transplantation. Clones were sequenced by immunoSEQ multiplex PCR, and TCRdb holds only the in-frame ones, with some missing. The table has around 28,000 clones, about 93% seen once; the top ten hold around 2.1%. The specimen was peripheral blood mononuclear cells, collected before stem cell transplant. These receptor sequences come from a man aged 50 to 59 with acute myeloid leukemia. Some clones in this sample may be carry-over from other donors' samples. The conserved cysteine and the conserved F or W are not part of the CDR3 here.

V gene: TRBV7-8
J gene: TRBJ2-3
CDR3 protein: ASSLNLGGTADTQY

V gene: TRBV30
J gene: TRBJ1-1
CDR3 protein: AWSARRFEAF

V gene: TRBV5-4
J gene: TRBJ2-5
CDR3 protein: ASSLAGTRETQY

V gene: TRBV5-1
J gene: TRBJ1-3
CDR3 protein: ASSARTGSDGDTIY

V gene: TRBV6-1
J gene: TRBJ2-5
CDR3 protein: ASNFQQETQY

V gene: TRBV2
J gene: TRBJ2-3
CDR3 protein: ASIRSGRTDTQY

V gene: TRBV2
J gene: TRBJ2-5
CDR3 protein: ASRTDQETQY

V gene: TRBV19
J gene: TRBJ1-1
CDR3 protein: ASTAEVGTEAF

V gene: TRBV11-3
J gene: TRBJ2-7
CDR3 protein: ASSLGIGAYEQY

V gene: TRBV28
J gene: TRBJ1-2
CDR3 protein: ASSRTVNYGYT

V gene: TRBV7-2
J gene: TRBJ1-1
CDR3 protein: ASSLGQTLNTEAF

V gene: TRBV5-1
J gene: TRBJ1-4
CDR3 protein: ASSLWGKEKLF

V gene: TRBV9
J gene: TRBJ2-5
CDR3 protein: ASSVGVGIRQETQY

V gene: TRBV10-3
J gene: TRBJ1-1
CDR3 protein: AISGAAGGGTEAF

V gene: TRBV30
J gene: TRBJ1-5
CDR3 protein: AWSVQLGRQPQH

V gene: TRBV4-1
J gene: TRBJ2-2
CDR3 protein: ASSDGLSNTGELF

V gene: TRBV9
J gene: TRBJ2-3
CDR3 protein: ASSVGLAGTGYTDTQY

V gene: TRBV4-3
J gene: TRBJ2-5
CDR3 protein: ASSQGTRFAETQY

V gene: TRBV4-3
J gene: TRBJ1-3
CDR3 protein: ASSQDAGPSGNTIY

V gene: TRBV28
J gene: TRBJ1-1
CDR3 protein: ASVDREAF

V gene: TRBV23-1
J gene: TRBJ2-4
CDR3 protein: ASSQRDRGAKNIQY